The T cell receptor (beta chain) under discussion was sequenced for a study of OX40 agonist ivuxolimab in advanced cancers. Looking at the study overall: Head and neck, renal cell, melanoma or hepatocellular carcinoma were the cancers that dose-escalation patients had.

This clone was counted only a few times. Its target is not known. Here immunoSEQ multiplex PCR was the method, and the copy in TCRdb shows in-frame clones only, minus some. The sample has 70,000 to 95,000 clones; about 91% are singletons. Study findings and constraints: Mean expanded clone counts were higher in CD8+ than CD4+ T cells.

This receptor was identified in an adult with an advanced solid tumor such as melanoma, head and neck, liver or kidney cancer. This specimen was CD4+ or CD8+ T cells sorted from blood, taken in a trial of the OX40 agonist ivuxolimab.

CDR3 protein: CATRDSLNEKLFF. CDR3 coding DNA: TGTGCCACCCGCGACAGTCTCAATGAAAAACTGTTTTTT. The J gene is TRBJ1-4, the V gene TRBV19, with a tentative D call TRBD1 (5 bases). The germline V gene has CDR1 LNHDA and CDR2 SQIVND (reference sequence). The CDR3 covers 13 residues. Between the trimmed V and J ends, which lost 10 bases and 5 bases, there was a span of 14 bases.